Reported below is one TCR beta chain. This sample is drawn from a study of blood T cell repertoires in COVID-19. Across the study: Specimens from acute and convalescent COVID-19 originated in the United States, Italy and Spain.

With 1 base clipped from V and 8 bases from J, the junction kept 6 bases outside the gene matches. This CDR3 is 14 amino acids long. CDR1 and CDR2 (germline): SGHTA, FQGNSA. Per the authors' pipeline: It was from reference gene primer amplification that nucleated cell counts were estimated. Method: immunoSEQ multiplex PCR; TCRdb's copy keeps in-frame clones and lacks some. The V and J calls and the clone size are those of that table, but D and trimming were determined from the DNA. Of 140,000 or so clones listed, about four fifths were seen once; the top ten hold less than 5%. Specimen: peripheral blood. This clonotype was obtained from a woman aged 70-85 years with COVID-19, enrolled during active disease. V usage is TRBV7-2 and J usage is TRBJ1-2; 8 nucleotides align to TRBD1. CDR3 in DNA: TGTGCCAGCAGCTTAGACAGGGGGTCTGGGGGCTACACCTTC. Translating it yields CASSLDRGSGGYTF.